This T cell receptor beta chain was recovered during a study of blood T cell repertoires in COVID-19. The germline V gene encodes CDR1 SGHTA and CDR2 FQGNSA. V lost 4 bases to trimming and J lost 0 bases, with 13 bases between them. The CDR3 sequence is 16 residues long. The assay was immunoSEQ multiplex PCR, and TCRdb's table has in-frame clones only and misses some. Of 200,000 to 250,000 clones listed, about 91% were seen once; the top ten hold just under 6.5%. Sequencing was performed on peripheral blood. This rearrangement joins TRBV7-2 to TRBJ1-5, with D perhaps matching TRBD1 (6 bases). The sequence came from a woman aged 25 to 39 with COVID-19, enrolled during active disease. The CDR3 loop is CASSSPQGNSNQPQHF. In DNA form, the CDR3 reads TGTGCCAGCAGCTCGCCACAGGGAAATAGCAATCAGCCCCAGCATTTT. Full variable domain (missing parts from reference TRBV7-2 and TRBJ1-5): GAGVSQSPSNKVTEKGKDVELRCDPISGHTALYWYRQSLGQGLEFLIYFQGNSAPDKSGLPSDRFSAERTGGSVSTLTIQRTQQEDSAVYLCASSSPQGNSNQPQHFGDGTRLSIL.